This TCR beta chain was obtained from a study of beta chain features in type 1 diabetes. Expressed TCRB transcripts were sequenced because the entire RNA isolate underwent reverse transcription. Clones were read by immunoSEQ multiplex PCR, and TCRdb kept only the in-frame ones, dropping some. The sample holds around 240,000 clones; over 8.5% are singletons and the top ten take about 0.037%. This clone turned up a few times. Antigen: not known. Study observations and caveats: The study found fewer insertions and more deletions at VDJ junctions in type 1 diabetes patients. There was no resolution here of whether HLA type influences TCRB rearrangement. Shorter templates might be favored by PCR, and equally so in patients and in controls. The study found that naive, central memory and Treg TCRB repertoires appeared more similar in patients than in healthy donors.

After removal of 3 bases from V and 5 bases from J, the junction contained 6 bases not matched to a gene. The CDR3 extends over 16 amino acids. CDR1 and CDR2 from the germline V gene are MGHRA and YSYEKL. This sequence was found in a woman aged 18-30 years in good health. The sample was naive CD4+ T cells from blood. The chain combines TRBV4-1 with TRBJ2-2; TRBD1 aligns across 10 bases. The CDR3 is CASSHTPGQGTGELFF. CDR3 DNA sequence: TGCGCCAGCAGCCATACCCCGGGACAGGGGACCGGGGAGCTGTTTTTT.